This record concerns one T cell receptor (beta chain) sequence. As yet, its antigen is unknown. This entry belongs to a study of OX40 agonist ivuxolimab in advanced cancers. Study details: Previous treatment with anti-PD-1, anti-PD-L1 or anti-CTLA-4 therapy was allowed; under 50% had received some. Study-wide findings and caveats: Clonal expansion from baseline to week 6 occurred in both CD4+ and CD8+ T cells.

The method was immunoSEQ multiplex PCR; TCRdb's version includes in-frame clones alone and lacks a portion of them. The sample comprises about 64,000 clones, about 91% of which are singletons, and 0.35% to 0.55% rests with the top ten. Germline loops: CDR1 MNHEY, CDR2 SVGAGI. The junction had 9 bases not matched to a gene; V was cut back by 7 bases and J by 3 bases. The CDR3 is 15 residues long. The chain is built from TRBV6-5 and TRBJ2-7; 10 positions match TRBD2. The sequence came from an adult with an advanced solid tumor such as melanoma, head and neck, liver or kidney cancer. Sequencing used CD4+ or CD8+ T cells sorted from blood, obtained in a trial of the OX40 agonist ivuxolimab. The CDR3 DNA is TGTGCCAGCATGTTTGCTAGCGGGAGCATCTACGAGCAGTACTTC. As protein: CASMFASGSIYEQYF.